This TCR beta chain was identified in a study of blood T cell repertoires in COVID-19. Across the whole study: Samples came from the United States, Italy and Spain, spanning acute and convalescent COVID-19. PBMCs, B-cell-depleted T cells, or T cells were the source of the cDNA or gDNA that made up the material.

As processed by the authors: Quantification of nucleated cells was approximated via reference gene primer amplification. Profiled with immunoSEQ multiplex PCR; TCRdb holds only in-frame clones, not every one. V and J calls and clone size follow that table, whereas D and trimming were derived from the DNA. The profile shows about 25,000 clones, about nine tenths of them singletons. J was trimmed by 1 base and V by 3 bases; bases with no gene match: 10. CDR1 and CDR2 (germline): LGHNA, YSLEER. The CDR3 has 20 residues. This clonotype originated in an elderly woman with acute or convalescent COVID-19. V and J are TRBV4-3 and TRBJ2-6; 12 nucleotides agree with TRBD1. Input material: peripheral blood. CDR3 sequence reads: CASSQSRPGQGASGANVLTF. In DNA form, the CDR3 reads TGCGCCAGCAGCCAGAGCCGCCCGGGACAGGGGGCGTCTGGGGCCAACGTCCTGACTTTC.